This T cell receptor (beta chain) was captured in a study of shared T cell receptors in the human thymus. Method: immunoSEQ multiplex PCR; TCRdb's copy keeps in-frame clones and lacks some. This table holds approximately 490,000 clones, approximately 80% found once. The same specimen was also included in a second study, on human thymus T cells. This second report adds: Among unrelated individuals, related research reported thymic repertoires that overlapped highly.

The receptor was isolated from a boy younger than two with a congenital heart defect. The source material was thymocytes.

Written as DNA, the CDR3 is TGTGCCAGCAGAGGCGTCGAGGGAAAACTGTTTTTT. It codes for CASRGVEGKLFF. The chain carries TRBV28 and TRBJ1-4; D is unresolved. With 6 bases removed from V and 10 bases from J, the gap between germline ends came to 12 bases. Per the germline V gene, CDR1 is MDHEN and CDR2 is SYDVKM. There are 12 residues in the CDR3.